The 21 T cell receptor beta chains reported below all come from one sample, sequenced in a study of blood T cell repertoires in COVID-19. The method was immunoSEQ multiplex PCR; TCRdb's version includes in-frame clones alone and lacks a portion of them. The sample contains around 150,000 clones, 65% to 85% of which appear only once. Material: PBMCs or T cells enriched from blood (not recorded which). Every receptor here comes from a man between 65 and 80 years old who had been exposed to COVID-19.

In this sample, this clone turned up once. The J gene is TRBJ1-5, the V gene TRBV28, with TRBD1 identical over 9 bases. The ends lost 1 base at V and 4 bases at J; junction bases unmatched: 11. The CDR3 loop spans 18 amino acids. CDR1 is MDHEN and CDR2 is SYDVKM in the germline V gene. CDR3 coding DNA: TGTGCCAGCAGTTTATTTGGGACAGGGCGCATTGGGAATCAGCCCCAGCATTTT. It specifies CASSLFGTGRIGNQPQHF.

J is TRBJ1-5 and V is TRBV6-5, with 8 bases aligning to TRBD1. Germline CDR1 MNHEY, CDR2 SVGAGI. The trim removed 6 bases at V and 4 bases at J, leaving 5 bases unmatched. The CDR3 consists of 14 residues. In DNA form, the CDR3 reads TGTGCCAGCAGCCCCTACAGGGGGAATCAGCCCCAGCATTTT. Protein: CASSPYRGNQPQHF.

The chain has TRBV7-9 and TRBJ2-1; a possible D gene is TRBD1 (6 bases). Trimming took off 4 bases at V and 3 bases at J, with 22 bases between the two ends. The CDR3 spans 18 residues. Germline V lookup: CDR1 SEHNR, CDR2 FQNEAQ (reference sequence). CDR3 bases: TGTGCCAGCAGCTCTAGGGGGACCTACAATGGAGACTACAATGAGCAGTTCTTC. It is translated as CASSSRGTYNGDYNEQFF. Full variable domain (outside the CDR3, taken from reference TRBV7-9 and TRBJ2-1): DTGVSQNPRHKITKRGQNVTFRCDPISEHNRLYWYRQTLGQGPEFLTYFQNEAQLEKSRLLSDRFSAERPKGSFSTLEIQRTEQGDSAMYLCASSSRGTYNGDYNEQFFGPGTRLTVL.

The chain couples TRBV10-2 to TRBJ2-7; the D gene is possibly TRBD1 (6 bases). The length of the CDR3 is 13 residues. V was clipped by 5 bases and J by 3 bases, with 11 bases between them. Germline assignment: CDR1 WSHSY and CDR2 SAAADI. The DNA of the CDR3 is TGCGCCAGCAGTCCTAGGGACATCTACGAGCAGTACTTC. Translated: CASSPRDIYEQYF.

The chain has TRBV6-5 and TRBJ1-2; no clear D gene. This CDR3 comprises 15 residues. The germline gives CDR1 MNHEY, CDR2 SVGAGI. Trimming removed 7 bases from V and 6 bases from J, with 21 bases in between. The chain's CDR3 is CASIRFRGSRDGYTF. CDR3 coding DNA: TGTGCCAGCATACGTTTTCGAGGGTCTCGGGATGGCTACACCTTC.

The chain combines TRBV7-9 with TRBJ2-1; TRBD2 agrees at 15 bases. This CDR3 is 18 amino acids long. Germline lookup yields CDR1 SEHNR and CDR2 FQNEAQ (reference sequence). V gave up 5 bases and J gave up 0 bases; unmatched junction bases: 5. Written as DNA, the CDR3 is TGTGCCAGCAGCCCCCCGGGACTAGCGGGGGGCTCCTACAATGAGCAGTTCTTC. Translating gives CASSPPGLAGGSYNEQFF.

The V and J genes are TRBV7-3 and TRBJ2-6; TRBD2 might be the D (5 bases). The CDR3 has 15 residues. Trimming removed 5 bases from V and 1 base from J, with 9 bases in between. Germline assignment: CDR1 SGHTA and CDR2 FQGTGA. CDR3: CASSAEGSGANVLTF. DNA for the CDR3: TGTGCCAGCAGCGCCGAGGGTTCTGGGGCCAACGTCCTGACTTTC.

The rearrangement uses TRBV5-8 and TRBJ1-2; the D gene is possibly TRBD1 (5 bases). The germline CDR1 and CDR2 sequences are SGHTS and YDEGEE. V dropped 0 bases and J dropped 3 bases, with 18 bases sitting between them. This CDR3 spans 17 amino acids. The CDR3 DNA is TGTGCCAGCAGCTTGGCCGAGGAGCAGGGCCTACACTATGGCTACACCTTC. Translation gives CASSLAEEQGLHYGYTF.

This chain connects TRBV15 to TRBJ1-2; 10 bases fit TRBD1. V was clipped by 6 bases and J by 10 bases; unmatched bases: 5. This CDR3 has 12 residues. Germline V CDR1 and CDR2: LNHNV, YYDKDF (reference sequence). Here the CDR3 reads CATRGQGTTYTF. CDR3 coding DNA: TGTGCCACCAGGGGACAGGGGACTACCTACACCTTC.

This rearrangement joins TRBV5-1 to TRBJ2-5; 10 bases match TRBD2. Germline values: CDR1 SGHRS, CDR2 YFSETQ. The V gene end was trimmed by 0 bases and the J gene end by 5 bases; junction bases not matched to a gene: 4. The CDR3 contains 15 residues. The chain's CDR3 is CASSLASGRGETQYF. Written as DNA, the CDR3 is TGCGCCAGCAGCTTGGCTAGCGGGAGAGGGGAGACCCAGTACTTC.

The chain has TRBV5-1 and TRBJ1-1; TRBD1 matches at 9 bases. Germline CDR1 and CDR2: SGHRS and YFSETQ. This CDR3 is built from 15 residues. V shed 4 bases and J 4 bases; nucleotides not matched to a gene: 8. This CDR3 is CASSRVGTGSTEAFF. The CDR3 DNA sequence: TGCGCCAGCAGCCGCGTGGGGACAGGGAGCACTGAAGCTTTCTTT.

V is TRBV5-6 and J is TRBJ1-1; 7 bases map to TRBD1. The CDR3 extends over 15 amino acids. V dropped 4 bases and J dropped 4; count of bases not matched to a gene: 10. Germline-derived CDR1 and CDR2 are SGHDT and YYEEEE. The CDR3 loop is CASSPQGSVGTEAFF. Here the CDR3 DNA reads TGTGCCAGCAGCCCACAGGGGTCTGTGGGCACTGAAGCTTTCTTT.

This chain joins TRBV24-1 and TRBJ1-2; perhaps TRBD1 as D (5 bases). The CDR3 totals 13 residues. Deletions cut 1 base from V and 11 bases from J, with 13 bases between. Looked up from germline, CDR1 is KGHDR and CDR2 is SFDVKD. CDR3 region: CATSDFQGPGYTF. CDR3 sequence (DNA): TGTGCCACCAGTGATTTCCAGGGTCCCGGGTACACCTTC.

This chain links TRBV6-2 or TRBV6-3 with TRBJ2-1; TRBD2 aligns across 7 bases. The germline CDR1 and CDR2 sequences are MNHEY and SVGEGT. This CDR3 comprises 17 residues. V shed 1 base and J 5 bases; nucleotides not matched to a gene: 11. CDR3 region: CASSYFLRRERDNEQFF. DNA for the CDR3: TGTGCCAGCAGTTACTTTCTCCGGCGGGAGCGCGACAATGAGCAGTTCTTC.

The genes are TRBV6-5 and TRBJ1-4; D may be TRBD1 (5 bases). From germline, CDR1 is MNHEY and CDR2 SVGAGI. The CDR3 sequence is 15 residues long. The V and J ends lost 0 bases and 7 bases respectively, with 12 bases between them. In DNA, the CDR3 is TGTGCCAGCAGTTACTCGCCAGGGCCGGCTGAAAAACTGTTTTTT. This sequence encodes CASSYSPGPAEKLFF.

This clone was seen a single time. The CDR3 sequence: CATSDGQGTDTQYF. The CDR3, as DNA: TGTGCCACCAGTGATGGGCAGGGGACAGATACGCAGTATTTT. The V and J genes are TRBV24-1 and TRBJ2-3; possible D gene TRBD1, 6 bases. V lost 3 bases and J lost 3, with 9 bases in between. The CDR3 extends over 14 amino acids. Germline CDR1 and CDR2: KGHDR and SFDVKD.

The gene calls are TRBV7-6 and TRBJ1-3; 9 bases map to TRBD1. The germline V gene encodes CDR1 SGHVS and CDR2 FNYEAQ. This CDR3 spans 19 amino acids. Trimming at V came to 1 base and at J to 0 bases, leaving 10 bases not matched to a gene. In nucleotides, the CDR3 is TGTGCCAGCAGCTTAGAGGCACAGGGGGCGACGGACTCTGGAAACACCATATATTTT. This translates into CASSLEAQGATDSGNTIYF. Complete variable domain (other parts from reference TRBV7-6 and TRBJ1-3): GAGVSQSPRYKVTKRGQDVALRCDPISGHVSLYWYRQALGQGPEFLTYFNYEAQQDKSGLPNDRFSAERPEGSISTLTIQRTEQRDSAMYRCASSLEAQGATDSGNTIYFGEGSWLTVV.

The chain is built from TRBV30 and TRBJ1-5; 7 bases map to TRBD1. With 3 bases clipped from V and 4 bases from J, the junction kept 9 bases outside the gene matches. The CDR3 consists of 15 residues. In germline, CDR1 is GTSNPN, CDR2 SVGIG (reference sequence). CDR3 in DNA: TGTGCCTGGAGGTTAGGGGGCGGTGGAAATCAGCCCCAGCATTTT. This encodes CAWRLGGGGNQPQHF.

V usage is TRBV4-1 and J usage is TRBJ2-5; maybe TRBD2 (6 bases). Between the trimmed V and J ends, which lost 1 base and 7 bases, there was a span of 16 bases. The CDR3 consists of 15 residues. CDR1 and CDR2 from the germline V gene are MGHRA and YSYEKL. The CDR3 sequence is CASSQVGGPVGTQYF. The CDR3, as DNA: TGCGCCAGCAGCCAAGTGGGGGGTCCCGTCGGGACCCAGTACTTC.

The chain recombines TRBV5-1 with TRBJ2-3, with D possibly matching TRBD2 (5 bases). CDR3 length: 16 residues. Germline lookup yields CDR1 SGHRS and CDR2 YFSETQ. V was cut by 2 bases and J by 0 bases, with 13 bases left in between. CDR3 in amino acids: CASSLPNGVSTDTQYF. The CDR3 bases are TGCGCCAGCAGCTTACCTAACGGGGTAAGCACAGATACGCAGTATTTT.

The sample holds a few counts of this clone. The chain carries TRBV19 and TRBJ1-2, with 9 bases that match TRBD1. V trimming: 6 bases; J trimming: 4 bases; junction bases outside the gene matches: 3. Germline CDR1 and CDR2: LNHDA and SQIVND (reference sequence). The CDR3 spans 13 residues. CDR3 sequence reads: CASSWDRAYGYTF. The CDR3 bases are TGTGCCAGTAGCTGGGACAGGGCCTATGGCTACACCTTC.